A selection of T cell receptor beta chains follows, all from one sample in a study of control samples from healthy donors and cancer patients. Sequenced by immunoSEQ multiplex PCR; TCRdb stores in-frame clones only, minus some. The profile covers about 120,000 clones, with around 88% appearing a single time and around 3.5% taken by the ten largest. The sample taken for sequencing was blood. All receptors come from a middle-aged man in good health. CDR3s include the opening cysteine and the closing phenylalanine or tryptophan. D genes are given only for firm matches. Rows may omit the clone size; those that give it use once, few, many or a size class.

cdr3_aa: CASSEGGGGSYNEQFF; cdr3_nt: TGCGCCAGCAGTGAGGGTGGGGGGGGCTCCTACAATGAGCAGTTCTTC; j_call: TRBJ2-1; clone_size: .; v_call: TRBV10-1; d_call: TRBD2
cdr3_aa: CATSDSTYYGYTF; cdr3_nt: TGTGCCACCAGTGACTCAACCTACTATGGCTACACCTTC; j_call: TRBJ1-2; clone_size: .; v_call: TRBV24-1; d_call: .
cdr3_aa: CASSFFQRGDYNEQFF; cdr3_nt: TGTGCCAGCAGTTTTTTCCAGCGGGGAGACTACAATGAGCAGTTCTTC; j_call: TRBJ2-1; clone_size: .; v_call: TRBV28; d_call: TRBD2
cdr3_aa: CSVSKGINYGYTF; cdr3_nt: TGCAGCGTTTCAAAGGGAATAAACTATGGCTACACCTTC; j_call: TRBJ1-2; clone_size: .; v_call: TRBV29-1; d_call: .
cdr3_aa: CASSRDRGVTEAFF; cdr3_nt: TGTGCCAGCAGCAGGGACAGGGGAGTCACTGAAGCTTTCTTT; j_call: TRBJ1-1; clone_size: .; v_call: TRBV6-4; d_call: TRBD1
cdr3_aa: CASSYSAGAHGDTQYF; cdr3_nt: TGTGCCAGCAGTTACTCGGCGGGGGCTCACGGGGATACGCAGTATTTT; j_call: TRBJ2-3; clone_size: .; v_call: TRBV6-6; d_call: .
cdr3_aa: CAISPNLGSVYEQYF; cdr3_nt: TGTGCCATCAGTCCAAATCTAGGGTCTGTCTACGAGCAGTACTTC; j_call: TRBJ2-7; clone_size: .; v_call: TRBV10-3; d_call: .
cdr3_aa: CASSSPGQLATNEKLFF; cdr3_nt: TGTGCCAGCAGTTCACCGGGACAGCTTGCAACTAATGAAAAACTGTTTTTT; j_call: TRBJ1-4; clone_size: once; v_call: TRBV28; d_call: TRBD1
cdr3_aa: CATQLRGAGATDTQYF; cdr3_nt: TGTGCCACCCAGCTTAGGGGAGCGGGGGCCACAGATACGCAGTATTTT; j_call: TRBJ2-3; clone_size: .; v_call: TRBV7-8; d_call: TRBD2
cdr3_aa: CASSPWTSGGAINEQFF; cdr3_nt: TGTGCCAGCAGCCCGTGGACTAGCGGGGGGGCGATAAATGAGCAGTTCTTC; j_call: TRBJ2-1; clone_size: .; v_call: TRBV3-1/TRBV3-2; d_call: TRBD2
cdr3_aa: CASSPDGTGGPYEQYF; cdr3_nt: TGCGCCAGCAGCCCCGATGGGACAGGGGGCCCCTACGAGCAGTACTTC; j_call: TRBJ2-7; clone_size: once; v_call: TRBV4-1; d_call: TRBD1
cdr3_aa: CASSHRPNQPQHF; cdr3_nt: TGTGCCAGCAGTCACCGGCCTAATCAGCCCCAGCATTTT; j_call: TRBJ1-5; clone_size: .; v_call: TRBV12-3/TRBV12-4; d_call: .
cdr3_aa: CASSQGPSGGLSTDTQYF; cdr3_nt: TGCGCCAGCAGCCAAGGTCCTAGCGGGGGCCTTAGCACAGATACGCAGTATTTT; j_call: TRBJ2-3; clone_size: .; v_call: TRBV4-1; d_call: TRBD2
cdr3_aa: CASSFYQGPGNTIYF; cdr3_nt: TGTGCCAGCAGCTTTTATCAGGGTCCTGGAAACACCATATATTTT; j_call: TRBJ1-3; clone_size: .; v_call: TRBV7-2; d_call: .
cdr3_aa: CAWSVGSTITF; cdr3_nt: TGTGCCTGGAGTGTGGGCAGTACGATTACCTTC; j_call: TRBJ1-2; clone_size: .; v_call: TRBV30; d_call: .
cdr3_aa: CASSLPGQGYAEAFF; cdr3_nt: TGTGCCAGCAGTCTACCGGGACAGGGGTACGCTGAAGCTTTCTTT; j_call: TRBJ1-1; clone_size: .; v_call: TRBV28; d_call: TRBD1
cdr3_aa: CASSPGPSSNQPQHF; cdr3_nt: TGTGCCAGCAGCCCCGGACCGAGTAGCAATCAGCCCCAGCATTTT; j_call: TRBJ1-5; clone_size: few; v_call: TRBV7-2; d_call: .
cdr3_aa: CASSQEGGRSEAFF; cdr3_nt: TGCGCCAGCAGCCAAGAGGGAGGAAGGAGTGAAGCTTTCTTT; j_call: TRBJ1-1; clone_size: .; v_call: TRBV4-1; d_call: .
cdr3_aa: CASSPLWGGTGELFF; cdr3_nt: TGCGCCAGCAGCCCGCTGTGGGGAGGCACCGGGGAGCTGTTTTTT; j_call: TRBJ2-2; clone_size: .; v_call: TRBV4-1; d_call: .
cdr3_aa: CASSLVGSTEAFF; cdr3_nt: TGCGCCAGCAGCTTGGTTGGCAGCACTGAAGCTTTCTTT; j_call: TRBJ1-1; clone_size: .; v_call: TRBV5-1; d_call: .
cdr3_aa: CASRDRGLNTEAFF; cdr3_nt: TGTGCCAGCAGGGACAGGGGGCTGAACACTGAAGCTTTCTTT; j_call: TRBJ1-1; clone_size: .; v_call: TRBV6-5; d_call: TRBD1
cdr3_aa: CASSRSRTVSGNTIYF; cdr3_nt: TGTGCCAGCAGCAGAAGTAGGACAGTCTCTGGAAACACCATATATTTT; j_call: TRBJ1-3; clone_size: .; v_call: TRBV13; d_call: .
cdr3_aa: CAWSYQLYGYTF; cdr3_nt: TGTGCCTGGAGTTATCAACTCTATGGCTACACCTTC; j_call: TRBJ1-2; clone_size: .; v_call: TRBV30; d_call: .
cdr3_aa: CASSYPTPEQFF; cdr3_nt: TGTGCCAGCAGTTACCCTACACCTGAGCAGTTCTTC; j_call: TRBJ2-1; clone_size: .; v_call: TRBV6-6; d_call: .